In its sample, the clone carrying this T cell receptor (beta chain) was seen a few times. Original analysis: It was from reference gene primer amplification that nucleated cell counts were estimated. Assay used: immunoSEQ multiplex PCR; TCRdb lists only in-frame clones, some missing. The V and J calls and the clone size are those of that table, but D and trimming were determined from the DNA. This sample has under 200,000 clones, with about four fifths found just once. The source of the sample is a study of blood T cell repertoires in COVID-19. Study-level background: Researchers got acute and convalescent COVID-19 samples from the United States, Italy and Spain. In each case, the material was cDNA or gDNA derived from T cells, B-cell-depleted T cells, or PBMCs.

The CDR3 spans 16 residues. In germline, CDR1 is SGHRS, CDR2 YFSETQ. Trimming took 0 bases from V and 1 from J; bases not matched to a gene: 5. The source material was peripheral blood. The genes are TRBV5-1 and TRBJ1-2, with 8 bases that match TRBD1. The sequence was collected from a woman aged 55-69 years with COVID-19, enrolled during active disease. The CDR3 protein is CASSLERRGRNYGYTF. DNA for the CDR3: TGCGCCAGCAGCTTGGAACGCAGGGGGCGTAACTATGGCTACACCTTC.